These 30 T cell receptor beta chains were sequenced from one sample in a study of T cell responses to AZD1222 COVID-19 vaccine. This table comes from immunoSEQ multiplex PCR, and its TCRdb copy is limited to in-frame clones, with some not included. The table includes around 170,000 clones, less than 95% detected once. Source: peripheral blood, taken on day 0 of AZD1222 vaccination. Receptor source: an adult in good health.

The chain uses TRBV4-3 and TRBJ1-6; TRBD1 agrees at 10 bases. Trimming took 0 bases from V and 10 from J; bases not matched to a gene: 3. This CDR3 comprises 15 residues. From germline, CDR1 is LGHNA and CDR2 YSLEER. CDR3 amino acids: CASSQDGTGASPLHF. CDR3 nucleotide sequence: TGCGCCAGCAGCCAAGACGGGACAGGGGCATCACCCCTCCACTTT.

The V call is TRBV28, the J call TRBJ1-2; 10 nucleotides agree with TRBD1. Per the germline V gene, CDR1 is MDHEN and CDR2 is SYDVKM. This CDR3 has 16 amino acids. V lost 6 bases, J lost 3 bases, and 10 bases stayed unmatched. Here the CDR3 DNA reads TGTGCCAGCAGCCAGGAAGAGACAGGGGGCGACTATGGCTACACCTTC. This codes for CASSQEETGGDYGYTF.

This chain connects TRBV23-1 to TRBJ2-7; D is possibly TRBD1 (7 bases). TRBV23-1 is placed among ORFs of uncertain function. This CDR3 is 13 amino acids long. V was pared by 8 bases and J by 4 bases, with 15 bases between. The chain's CDR3 is CASAGQRLYEQYF. CDR3 coding DNA: TGCGCCAGCGCGGGACAGAGACTTTACGAGCAGTACTTC.

The V and J genes are TRBV6-1 and TRBJ2-5; possibly TRBD1 for D (5 bases). Germline CDR1 is MNHNS and CDR2 is SASEGT. This CDR3 is built from 15 residues. The V end was cut by 5 bases, the J end by 5 bases, with 18 bases between. CDR3 protein: CASSPDGAMGETQYF. Here the CDR3 DNA reads TGTGCCAGCAGTCCGGATGGGGCGATGGGGGAGACCCAGTACTTC.

The chain joins TRBV7-8 to TRBJ1-2; 9 nucleotides agree with TRBD1. The CDR3 has 15 amino acids. Germline CDR1 reads SGHVS; CDR2 reads FQNEAQ. V lost 6 bases to trimming and J lost 4 bases; unmatched junction nucleotides: 9. Here the CDR3 DNA reads TGTGCCAGCAGTTTAAACAGGGGGCTAAGCTATGGCTACACCTTC. Its protein is CASSLNRGLSYGYTF.

V and J are TRBV4-3 and TRBJ2-7; no definite D call. Trimming shortened V by 1 base and J by 2 bases, and 12 bases separated the two germline ends. The CDR3 totals 15 residues. Germline loops: CDR1 LGHNA, CDR2 YSLEER. The CDR3 protein is CASSQGVGSPYEQYF. Here the CDR3 DNA reads TGCGCCAGCAGCCAAGGCGTCGGTAGCCCCTACGAGCAGTACTTC.

This chain uses TRBV14 with TRBJ2-3; D unclear. V shed 2 bases and J shed 3 bases, with 21 bases lying between them. The CDR3 is 18 amino acids. Germline V CDR1 and CDR2: SGHDN, FVKESK. The CDR3 DNA reads as TGTGCCAGCAGCCAAATTAGGTCGAGACTTTTAGTGACAGATACGCAGTATTTT. Amino acids: CASSQIRSRLLVTDTQYF.

In this sample, this clone turned up once. This sequence joins TRBV7-2 and TRBJ1-3; weak D call: TRBD1 (6 bases). CDR1 is SGHTA and CDR2 is FQGNSA in the germline V gene. Trimming took off 3 bases at V and 0 bases at J, with 12 bases between the two ends. The CDR3 loop spans 16 amino acids. Written as DNA, the CDR3 is TGTGCCAGCAGCTTTAGACAGGTCTCCTCTGGAAACACCATATATTTT. It translates to CASSFRQVSSGNTIYF.

This chain joins TRBV25-1 and TRBJ1-5; tentative D call: TRBD1 (5 bases). Germline V gene lookup returns CDR1 MGHDK and CDR2 SYGVNS. V lost 6 bases and J lost 1, with 13 bases in between. CDR3 length: 15 amino acids. The CDR3 sequence is CASSEPGLSNQPQHF. The CDR3, as DNA: TGTGCCAGCAGCGAGCCGGGGCTGAGCAATCAGCCCCAGCATTTT.

This sequence joins TRBV11-1 and TRBJ1-4; D remains ambiguous. Germline V CDR1 and CDR2: SGHAT, FQDESV (reference sequence). Between the trimmed V and J ends, which lost 2 bases and 8 bases, there was a span of 9 bases. CDR3 size: 13 residues. The CDR3 nucleotides read TGTGCCAGCAGCTTAAGCCAGGAAGAAAAACTGTTTTTT. Its translation: CASSLSQEEKLFF.

The chain employs TRBV5-1 and TRBJ1-2; 7 bases match TRBD1. The CDR3 extends over 17 amino acids. The germline V gene has CDR1 SGHRS and CDR2 YFSETQ. The junction had 13 bases not matched to a gene; V was cut back by 3 bases and J by 2 bases. DNA for the CDR3: TGCGCCAGCAGCTCTACTGGCAGGGGGTTTCTCAACTATGGCTACACCTTC. This codes for CASSSTGRGFLNYGYTF.

This rearrangement joins TRBV10-3 to TRBJ1-4; 7 bases align to TRBD1. Germline V gene data show CDR1 as ENHRY and CDR2 as SYGVKD. V shed 8 bases, J shed 8 bases, and the junction held 14 bases outside the gene matches. The CDR3 covers 15 residues. The CDR3 sequence: CAIPIKDRVGEKLFF. In DNA, the CDR3 is TGTGCCATCCCAATAAAAGACAGGGTTGGGGAAAAACTGTTTTTT.

The genes are TRBV5-1 and TRBJ1-2, with 9 positions matching TRBD1. Losses at the gene ends were 4 bases for V and 5 bases for J; bases not matched to a gene: 9. Germline CDR1 is SGHRS and CDR2 is YFSETQ. The CDR3 loop spans 15 amino acids. The CDR3 reads CASSPQQGASYGYTF. CDR3 in DNA: TGCGCCAGCAGCCCCCAACAGGGGGCGTCTTATGGCTACACCTTC.

This chain connects TRBV2 to TRBJ1-1, with 9 bases fitting TRBD1. CDR1 and CDR2 (germline): SNHLY, FYNNEI. There are 14 residues in the CDR3. The J segment lost 3 bases and the V segment lost 7 bases, leaving 6 bases of the junction unmatched. CDR3 nucleotide sequence: TGTGCCAGCACCCTACAGGGGGCTCACACTGAAGCTTTCTTT. It encodes CASTLQGAHTEAFF.

The J gene is TRBJ1-5, the V gene TRBV2, with D hard to call. Trimming removed 5 bases from V and 6 bases from J, with 11 bases in between. CDR3 length equals 13 residues. The germline V gene encodes CDR1 SNHLY and CDR2 FYNNEI. The CDR3 sequence is CASSWGSGQPQHF. The CDR3 coding sequence is TGTGCCAGCAGTTGGGGATCCGGTCAGCCCCAGCATTTT.

This clone has a handful of counts. The V gene is TRBV4-1, the J gene TRBJ2-2; possibly TRBD1 or TRBD2 for D (6 bases each). V lost 5 bases to trimming and J lost 4 bases, with 14 bases between them. CDR1 MGHRA and CDR2 YSYEKL come from the germline V gene. The CDR3 extends over 15 amino acids. For the CDR3, the DNA is TGCGCCAGCAGCTACCGTCCGGGGGCCACCGGGGAGCTGTTTTTT. It encodes CASSYRPGATGELFF.

This clone was recorded once. The chain recombines TRBV6-1 with TRBJ1-2; perhaps TRBD1 as D (5 bases). CDR1 and CDR2 from the germline V gene are MNHNS and SASEGT. The CDR3 length is 13 residues. V lost 3 bases and J 5 bases, leaving 10 bases between the germline ends. The chain's CDR3 is CASSDREAYGYTF. CDR3 bases: TGTGCCAGCAGTGACAGGGAAGCTTATGGCTACACCTTC.

This chain links TRBV7-2 with TRBJ2-7, with 7 bases matching TRBD1. There are 15 residues in the CDR3. The V segment lost 5 bases and the J segment 3 bases; nucleotides outside the gene matches: 10. The V gene's germline CDR1 is SGHTA and CDR2 FQGNSA. The CDR3 nucleotides are TGTGCCAGCAGCGCGTGGGACAGAAGCTACTACGAGCAGTACTTC. Protein: CASSAWDRSYYEQYF.

This chain links TRBV6-5 with TRBJ1-5, with TRBD1 matching over 8 bases. Per the germline V gene, CDR1 is MNHEY and CDR2 is SVGAGI. This CDR3 comprises 14 residues. With 4 bases clipped from V and 6 bases from J, the junction kept 5 bases outside the gene matches. CDR3 sequence: CASSSDRGGQPQHF. CDR3 bases: TGTGCCAGCAGTTCCGACAGGGGAGGTCAGCCCCAGCATTTT.

The chain recombines TRBV15 with TRBJ1-6; the D is unclear. Germline V gene sequence: CDR1 LNHNV, CDR2 YYDKDF (reference sequence). V lost 1 base and J 7 bases, leaving 17 bases between the germline ends. The CDR3 is 17 residues long. CDR3 residues: CATSRGETALSNSPLHF. The CDR3, as DNA: TGTGCCACCAGCAGAGGTGAAACCGCCCTCTCAAATTCACCCCTCCACTTT. Based on the CDR3 plus reference TRBV15 and TRBJ1-6, the full variable domain is DAMVIQNPRYQVTQFGKPVTLSCSQTLNHNVMYWYQQKSSQAPKLLFHYYDKDFNNEADTPDNFQSRRPNTSFCFLDIRSPGLGDTAMYLCATSRGETALSNSPLHFGNGTRLTVT.

This clone was seen just once. The chain joins TRBV30 to TRBJ1-1; D remains ambiguous. Trimming took off 4 bases at V and 1 base at J, with 7 bases between the two ends. The CDR3 has 12 amino acids. CDR1 is GTSNPN and CDR2 is SVGIG in the germline V gene (reference sequence). This CDR3 is CAWTAANTEAFF. CDR3 in DNA: TGTGCCTGGACGGCCGCGAACACTGAAGCTTTCTTT.

The genes are TRBV5-1 and TRBJ1-4; tentative D call: TRBD1 (6 bases). Germline V lookup: CDR1 SGHRS, CDR2 YFSETQ. The CDR3 spans 15 residues. V lost 3 bases and J 6 bases, leaving 15 bases between the germline ends. CDR3 in DNA: TGCGCCAGCAGCTCCAGGACAGACGAACATGAAAAACTGTTTTTT. Residues: CASSSRTDEHEKLFF.

This chain's CDR3 is CASSSDWQGLTQYF. The DNA for the CDR3 is TGTGCCAGTAGTTCCGACTGGCAAGGTTTGACCCAGTACTTC. The chain combines TRBV19 with TRBJ2-5; no reliable D call. Trimming stripped 5 bases from V and 7 bases from J, with 17 bases between. There are 14 residues in the CDR3. Germline values: CDR1 LNHDA, CDR2 SQIVND (reference sequence).

This chain connects TRBV12-5 to TRBJ2-4; D might be TRBD1 (6 bases). CDR1 is LGHNT and CDR2 is FRNRAP in the germline V gene. V shed 5 bases and J shed 4 bases, with 27 bases lying between them. The CDR3 totals 19 residues. As DNA, the CDR3 is TGTGCTAGTGGTCCGGGACCCTACTCCGTTGACAGGATGAAAAACATTCAGTACTTC. Protein sequence: CASGPGPYSVDRMKNIQYF.

The CDR3, as DNA: TGTGCCAGCAGTTACTCGTCGACTGGAAACACCATATATTTT. Translated: CASSYSSTGNTIYF. J is TRBJ1-3 and V is TRBV6-2 or TRBV6-3; no clear D gene. The V end lost 0 bases, the J end lost 2 bases, and 5 bases lay between the germline ends. The germline gives CDR1 MNHEY, CDR2 SVGEGT. The CDR3 is 14 residues long.

CDR3 sequence: CASSSNTGAEQFF. DNA for the CDR3: TGTGCCAGCAGTTCAAATACCGGGGCTGAGCAGTTCTTC. The chain combines TRBV12-3 or TRBV12-4 with TRBJ2-1, with D tentatively TRBD1 or TRBD2 (5 bases each). Between the trimmed V and J ends, which lost 4 bases and 9 bases, there was a span of 13 bases. CDR3 length equals 13 residues.

The rearrangement joins TRBV15 to TRBJ1-6; D is unresolved. V lost 6 bases to trimming and J lost 3 bases, with 12 bases between them. The CDR3 runs 15 residues. Germline CDR1 LNHNV, CDR2 YYDKDF (reference sequence). The CDR3, as DNA: TGTGCCACCAGTGATCAGGTTTTCTATAATTCACCCCTCCACTTT. It encodes CATSDQVFYNSPLHF.

The chain employs TRBV5-1 and TRBJ1-2; tentative D call: TRBD1 (5 bases). V gave up 3 bases and J gave up 4 bases, with 13 bases separating them. Germline values: CDR1 SGHRS, CDR2 YFSETQ. The CDR3 spans 14 residues. The CDR3 DNA follows: TGCGCCAGCAGCTCCGACCAGGGAAGCTATGGCTACACCTTC. Amino acids: CASSSDQGSYGYTF.

The rearrangement uses TRBV14 and TRBJ2-1, with a possible D match to TRBD1 (5 bases). Trimming pared 4 bases from V and 0 bases from J, leaving 16 bases between. The CDR3 is made up of 17 amino acids. From germline, CDR1 is SGHDN and CDR2 FVKESK. The CDR3, as DNA: TGTGCCAGCAGCCTGCGACAGCTTCTCAACTCCTACAATGAGCAGTTCTTC. It yields the protein CASSLRQLLNSYNEQFF.

The rearrangement joins TRBV7-8 to TRBJ1-5; D is ambiguous. CDR3 length equals 15 residues. CDR1 is SGHVS and CDR2 is FQNEAQ in the germline V gene. V lost 5 bases and J lost 5, with 16 bases in between. CDR3 sequence (DNA): TGTGCCAGCAGCCCCGCGCACAGACCCGATCAGCCCCAGCATTTT. Translation gives CASSPAHRPDQPQHF.